The T cell receptor (beta chain) described here comes from a study of metastatic and nonmetastatic thyroid tumors. The overall study: Peripheral blood and tumor or nodule samples from malignant and benign thyroid patients were compared.

Not a single patient had been given any form of treatment at any point before undergoing thyroid surgery. This CDR3 spans 15 amino acids. Per germline, CDR1 SGHNT and CDR2 YYREEE (reference sequence). TCRdb re-analyzed the PCR reads through MiXCR. Of about 20,000 clones listed, 9% to 15% are singletons. The table lists this clone with a few counts. Its specificity is not known. Relative to the germline gene, one junction end is altered; a read error may explain this. Broader study findings: Versus benign nodules, malignant thyroid tumors reportedly had significantly higher TCR beta diversity, in blood and tumor.

V is TRBV5-4 and J is TRBJ1-4; possible D gene TRBD1, 6 bases. This sequence was found in a male donor with papillary thyroid cancer or a benign thyroid nodule (not recorded which). Some clones in this sample may be carry-over from other donors' samples. Sequenced input: blood. CDR3 nucleotides: TGTGCCAGCGGCTTTACAGGGCCCCCTAATGAAAAACTGTTTTTT. Translating gives CASGFTGPPNEKLFF.